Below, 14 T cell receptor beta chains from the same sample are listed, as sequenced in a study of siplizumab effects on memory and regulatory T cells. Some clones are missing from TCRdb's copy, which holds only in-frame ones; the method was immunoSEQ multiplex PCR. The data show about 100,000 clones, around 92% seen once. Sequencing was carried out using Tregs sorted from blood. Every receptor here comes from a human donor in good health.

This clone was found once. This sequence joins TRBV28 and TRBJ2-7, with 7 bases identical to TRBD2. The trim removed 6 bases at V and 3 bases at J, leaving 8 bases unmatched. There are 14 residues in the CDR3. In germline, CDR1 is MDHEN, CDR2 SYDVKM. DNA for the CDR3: TGTGCCAGCAGGGGGAGGGACTTCAACTACGAGCAGTACTTC. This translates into CASRGRDFNYEQYF.

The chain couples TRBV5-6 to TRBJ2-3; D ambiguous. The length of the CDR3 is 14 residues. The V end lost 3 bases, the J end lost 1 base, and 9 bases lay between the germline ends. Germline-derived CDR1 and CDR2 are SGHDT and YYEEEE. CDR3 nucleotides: TGTGCCAGCAGCTCCGTTCGGGGCACAGATACGCAGTATTTT. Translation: CASSSVRGTDTQYF.

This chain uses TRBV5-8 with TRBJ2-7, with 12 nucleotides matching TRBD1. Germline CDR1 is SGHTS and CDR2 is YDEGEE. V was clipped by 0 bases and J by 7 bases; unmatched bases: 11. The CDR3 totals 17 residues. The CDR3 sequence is CASSLDPRDRGPGEQYF. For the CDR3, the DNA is TGTGCCAGCAGCTTGGATCCGAGGGACAGGGGGCCAGGGGAGCAGTACTTC.

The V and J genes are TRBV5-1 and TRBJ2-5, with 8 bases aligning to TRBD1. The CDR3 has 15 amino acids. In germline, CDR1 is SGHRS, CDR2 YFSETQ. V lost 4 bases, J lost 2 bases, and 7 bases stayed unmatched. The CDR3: CASSRSGTGQETQYF. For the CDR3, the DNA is TGCGCCAGCAGCAGATCCGGGACAGGACAAGAGACCCAGTACTTC.

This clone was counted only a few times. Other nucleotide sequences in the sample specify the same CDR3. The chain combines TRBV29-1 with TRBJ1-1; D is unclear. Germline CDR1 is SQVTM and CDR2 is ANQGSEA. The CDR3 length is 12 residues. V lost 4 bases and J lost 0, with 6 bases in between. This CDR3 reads CSVVRVNTEAFF. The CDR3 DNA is TGCAGCGTTGTCCGAGTGAACACTGAAGCTTTCTTT.

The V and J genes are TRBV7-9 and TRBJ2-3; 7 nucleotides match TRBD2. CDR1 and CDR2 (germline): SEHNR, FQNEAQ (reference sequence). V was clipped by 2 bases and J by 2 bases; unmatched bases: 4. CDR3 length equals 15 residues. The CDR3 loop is CASSLSSGYTDTQYF. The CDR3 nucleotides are TGTGCCAGCAGCTTATCTAGCGGTTACACAGATACGCAGTATTTT.

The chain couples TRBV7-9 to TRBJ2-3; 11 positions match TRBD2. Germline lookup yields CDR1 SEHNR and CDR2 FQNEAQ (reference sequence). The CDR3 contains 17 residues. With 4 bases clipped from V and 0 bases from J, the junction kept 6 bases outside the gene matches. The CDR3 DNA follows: TGTGCCAGCAGCTGGAAGACTAGCGGGACTAGCACAGATACGCAGTATTTT. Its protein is CASSWKTSGTSTDTQYF.

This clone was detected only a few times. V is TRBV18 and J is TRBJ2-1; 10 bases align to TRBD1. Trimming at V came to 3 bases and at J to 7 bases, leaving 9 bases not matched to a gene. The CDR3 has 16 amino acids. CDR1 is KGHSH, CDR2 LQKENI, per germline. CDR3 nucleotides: TGTGCCAGCTCACCGATGTGGACAGGGGGGCGTAATGAGCAGTTCTTC. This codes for CASSPMWTGGRNEQFF.

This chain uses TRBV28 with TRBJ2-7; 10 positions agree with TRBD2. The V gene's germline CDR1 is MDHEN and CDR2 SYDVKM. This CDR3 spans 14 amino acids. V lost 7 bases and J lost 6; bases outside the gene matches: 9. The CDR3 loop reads CASNPLAGVVEQYF. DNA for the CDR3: TGTGCCAGCAATCCCCTAGCGGGAGTTGTCGAGCAGTACTTC.

The CDR3 sequence: CASSLAVAGEHQYF. The CDR3 coding sequence is TGCGCCAGCAGCTTGGCGGTAGCGGGAGAACATCAGTATTTT. The chain links TRBV5-1 to TRBJ2-3, with 9 nucleotides matching TRBD2. Germline CDR1 is SGHRS and CDR2 is YFSETQ. V dropped 0 bases and J dropped 12; count of bases not matched to a gene: 8. CDR3 length: 14 residues.

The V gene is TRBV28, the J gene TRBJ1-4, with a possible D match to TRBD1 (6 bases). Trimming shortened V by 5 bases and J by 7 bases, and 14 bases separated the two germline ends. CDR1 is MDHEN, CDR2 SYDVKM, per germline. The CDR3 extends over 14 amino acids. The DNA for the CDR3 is TGTGCCAGCAGTCCTACAGGGTGGAGTGAAAAACTGTTTTTT. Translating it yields CASSPTGWSEKLFF.

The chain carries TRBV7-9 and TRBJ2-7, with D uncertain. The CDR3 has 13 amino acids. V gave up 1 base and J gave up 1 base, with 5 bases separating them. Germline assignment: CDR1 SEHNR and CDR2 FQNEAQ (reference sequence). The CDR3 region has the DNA TGTGCCAGCAGCTTAGAGCGTTCCTACGAGCAGTACTTC. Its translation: CASSLERSYEQYF. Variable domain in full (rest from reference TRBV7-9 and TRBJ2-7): DTGVSQNPRHKITKRGQNVTFRCDPISEHNRLYWYRQTLGQGPEFLTYFQNEAQLEKSRLLSDRFSAERPKGSFSTLEIQRTEQGDSAMYLCASSLERSYEQYFGPGTRLTVT.

The CDR3 DNA is TGCGCCAGCAGCTACCGGACAGGGGCACAAGAGACCCAGTACTTC. Its translation is CASSYRTGAQETQYF. The chain is built from TRBV5-1 and TRBJ2-5; 9 nucleotides line up with TRBD1. Germline V gene sequence: CDR1 SGHRS, CDR2 YFSETQ. The CDR3 covers 15 residues. J was trimmed by 2 bases and V by 3 bases; bases with no gene match: 5.

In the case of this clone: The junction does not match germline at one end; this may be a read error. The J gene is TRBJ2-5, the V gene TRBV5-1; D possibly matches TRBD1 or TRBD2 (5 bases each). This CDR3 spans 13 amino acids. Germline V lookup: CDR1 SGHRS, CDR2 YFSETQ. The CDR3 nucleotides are TGCGCCAGTAGCTGGGGGTACCAAGAGACCCAGTACTTC. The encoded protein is CASSWGYQETQYF.